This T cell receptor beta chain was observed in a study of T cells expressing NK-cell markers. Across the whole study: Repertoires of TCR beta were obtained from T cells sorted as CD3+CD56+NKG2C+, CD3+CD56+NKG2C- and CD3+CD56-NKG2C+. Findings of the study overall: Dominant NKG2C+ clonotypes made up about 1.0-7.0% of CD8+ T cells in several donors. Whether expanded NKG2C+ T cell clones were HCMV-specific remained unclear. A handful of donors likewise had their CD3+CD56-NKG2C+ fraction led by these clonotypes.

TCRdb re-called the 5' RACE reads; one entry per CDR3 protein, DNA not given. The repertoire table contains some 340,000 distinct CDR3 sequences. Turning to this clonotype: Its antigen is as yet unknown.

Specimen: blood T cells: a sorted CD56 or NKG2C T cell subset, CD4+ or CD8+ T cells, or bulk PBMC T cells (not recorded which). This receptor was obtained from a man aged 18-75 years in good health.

CDR3 in amino acids: CASSQVIQGGGWFTQYF. The V gene is TRBV4-1, the J gene TRBJ2-5; TCRdb proposes TRBD2, but this gene call is untestable without DNA. The CDR3 sequence is 17 residues long. Germline CDR1 is MGHRA and CDR2 is YSYEKL.